This TCR beta chain was sequenced in a study of T cells expressing NK-cell markers. Overall study: Sorted CD3+CD56-NKG2C+, CD3+CD56+NKG2C+ and CD3+CD56+NKG2C- T cells supplied the TCR beta repertoires.

TCRdb reprocessed the 5' RACE reads, keeping one entry per CDR3 protein, no DNA. The specimen's table records about 380,000 distinct CDR3 sequences. The CDR3 extends over 18 amino acids. CDR1 and CDR2 (germline): MNHEY, SVGAGI. The rearrangement links TRBV6-5 to TRBJ1-5; TCRdb's assignment of TRBD1 cannot be checked, as there is no DNA. This clonotype originated in a man aged 18-75 years in good health. Specimen: blood T cells: a sorted CD56 or NKG2C T cell subset, CD4+ or CD8+ T cells, or bulk PBMC T cells (not recorded which). The CDR3 here is CASSYRWTGRMGNQPQHF.